The present entry profiles one TCR beta chain with its context. The sample originates from a study of blood T cell repertoires in COVID-19. In the study overall: Acute and convalescent COVID-19 samples came from the United States, Italy and Spain. T cells, B-cell-depleted T cells, or PBMCs provided the cDNA or gDNA that served as material.

Trimming took off 10 bases at V and 6 bases at J, with 15 bases between the two ends. Germline CDR1 reads MNHEY; CDR2 reads SVGAGI. This CDR3 comprises 13 residues. Patients in Seattle were enrolled during active infection, then followed longitudinally. Generated by immunoSEQ multiplex PCR, the TCRdb table keeps only in-frame clones and is missing some. The table has 300,000 to 400,000 clones, more than 75% seen once. The clonotype comes from a woman aged 50 to 60 with COVID-19, enrolled during active disease. The chain links TRBV6-5 to TRBJ2-2; TRBD2 is a possible D gene (5 bases). Sample: peripheral blood. The CDR3 protein is CATLHGVAGELFF. For the CDR3, the DNA is TGTGCCACCCTCCACGGGGTTGCCGGGGAGCTGTTTTTT.